This T cell receptor beta chain was sequenced during a study of OX40 agonist ivuxolimab in advanced cancers. Across the whole study: Patients treated during dose escalation were battling hepatocellular carcinoma, melanoma, renal cell or head and neck cancer. Three individuals attained partial responses, comprising one hepatocellular carcinoma case and two cutaneous melanoma cases.

TCRdb's copy holds only in-frame clones and misses some; the assay was immunoSEQ multiplex PCR. Seen here are around 93,000 clones, more than 75% observed once, and the top ten hold about 1.5%. Blood got drawn at baseline, again on cycle 4 day 1, and then on cycle 7 day 1. This clonotype originated in an adult with an advanced solid tumor such as melanoma, head and neck, liver or kidney cancer. The specimen was CD4+ or CD8+ T cells sorted from blood, collected in a trial of the OX40 agonist ivuxolimab.

CDR3 amino acids: CASSYTTGGAYGYTF. CDR3 nucleotides: TGTGCCAGCAGTTACACGACAGGGGGAGCCTATGGCTACACCTTC. This sequence joins TRBV6-5 and TRBJ1-2, with TRBD1 matching over 9 bases. This CDR3 is 15 amino acids long. Germline V gene sequence: CDR1 MNHEY, CDR2 SVGAGI. V dropped 2 bases and J dropped 4; count of bases not matched to a gene: 5.